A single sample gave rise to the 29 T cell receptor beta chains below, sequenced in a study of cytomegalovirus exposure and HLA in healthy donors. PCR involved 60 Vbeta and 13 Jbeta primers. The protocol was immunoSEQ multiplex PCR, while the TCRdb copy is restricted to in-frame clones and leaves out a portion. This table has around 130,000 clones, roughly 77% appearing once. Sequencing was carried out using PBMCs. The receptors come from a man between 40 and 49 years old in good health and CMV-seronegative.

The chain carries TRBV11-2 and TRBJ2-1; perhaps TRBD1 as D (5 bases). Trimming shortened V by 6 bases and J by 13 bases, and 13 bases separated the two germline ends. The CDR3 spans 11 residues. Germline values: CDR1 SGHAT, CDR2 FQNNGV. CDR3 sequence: CASRSTTVQFF. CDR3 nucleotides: TGTGCCAGCAGAAGTACGACAGTCCAGTTCTTC.

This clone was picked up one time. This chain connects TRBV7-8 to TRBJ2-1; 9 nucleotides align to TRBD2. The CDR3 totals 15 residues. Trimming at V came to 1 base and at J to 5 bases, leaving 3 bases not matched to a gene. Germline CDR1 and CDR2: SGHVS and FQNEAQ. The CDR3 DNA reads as TGTGCCAGCAGCTTAGGACTAGCGGAAAACAATGAGCAGTTCTTC. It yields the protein CASSLGLAENNEQFF.

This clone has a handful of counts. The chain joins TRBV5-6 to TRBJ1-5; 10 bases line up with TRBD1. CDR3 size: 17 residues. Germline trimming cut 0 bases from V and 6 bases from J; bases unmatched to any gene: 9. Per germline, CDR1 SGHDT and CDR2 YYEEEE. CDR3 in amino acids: CASSLGQGAPRTQPQHF. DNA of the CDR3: TGTGCCAGCAGCTTGGGACAGGGGGCGCCGAGAACTCAGCCCCAGCATTTT.

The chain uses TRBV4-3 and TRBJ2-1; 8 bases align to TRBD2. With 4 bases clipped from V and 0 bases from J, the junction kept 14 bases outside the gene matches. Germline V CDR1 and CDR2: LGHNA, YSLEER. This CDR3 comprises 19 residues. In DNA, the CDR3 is TGCGCCAGCAGCCGGTATACCCAATCCGGGAGGGGCTCCTACAATGAGCAGTTCTTC. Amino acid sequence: CASSRYTQSGRGSYNEQFF.

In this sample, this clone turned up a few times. Here the CDR3 DNA reads TGTGCCAGCTCACCCCCCGGCGGGAGTTGGCTCGAGCAGTACTTC. Residues: CASSPPGGSWLEQYF. The chain couples TRBV18 to TRBJ2-7, with 7 positions matching TRBD2. Germline V gives CDR1 KGHSH, CDR2 LQKENI. The CDR3 runs 15 residues. V lost 3 bases to trimming and J lost 6 bases; unmatched junction nucleotides: 11.

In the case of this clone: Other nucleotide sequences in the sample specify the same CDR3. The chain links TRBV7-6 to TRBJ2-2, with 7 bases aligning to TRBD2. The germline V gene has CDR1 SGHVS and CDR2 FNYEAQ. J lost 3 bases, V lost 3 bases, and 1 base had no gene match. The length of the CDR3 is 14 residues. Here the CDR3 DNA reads TGTGCCAGCAGCTTCAGCGGGGACACCGGGGAGCTGTTTTTT. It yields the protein CASSFSGDTGELFF. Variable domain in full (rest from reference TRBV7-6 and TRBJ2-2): GAGVSQSPRYKVTKRGQDVALRCDPISGHVSLYWYRQALGQGPEFLTYFNYEAQQDKSGLPNDRFSAERPEGSISTLTIQRTEQRDSAMYRCASSFSGDTGELFFGEGSRLTVL.

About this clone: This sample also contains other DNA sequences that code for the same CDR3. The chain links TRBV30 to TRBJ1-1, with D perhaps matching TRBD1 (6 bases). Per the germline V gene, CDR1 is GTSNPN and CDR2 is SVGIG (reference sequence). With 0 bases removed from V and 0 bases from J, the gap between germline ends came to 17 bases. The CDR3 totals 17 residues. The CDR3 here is CAWSVRGGRGMNTEAFF. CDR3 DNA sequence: TGTGCCTGGAGTGTACGCGGGGGGCGCGGAATGAACACTGAAGCTTTCTTT.

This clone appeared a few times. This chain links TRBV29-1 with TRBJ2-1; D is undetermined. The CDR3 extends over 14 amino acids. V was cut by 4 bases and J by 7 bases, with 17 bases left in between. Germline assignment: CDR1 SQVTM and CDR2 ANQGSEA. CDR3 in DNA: TGCAGCGTTGTGGTAGCCGTAAGGTGGAATGAGCAGTTCTTC. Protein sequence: CSVVVAVRWNEQFF.

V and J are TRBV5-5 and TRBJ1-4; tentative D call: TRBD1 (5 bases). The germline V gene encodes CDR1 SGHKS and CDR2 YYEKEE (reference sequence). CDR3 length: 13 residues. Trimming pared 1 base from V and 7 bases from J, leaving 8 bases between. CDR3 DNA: TGTGCCAGCAGCTTGCGACAGACTGAAAAACTGTTTTTT. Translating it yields CASSLRQTEKLFF.

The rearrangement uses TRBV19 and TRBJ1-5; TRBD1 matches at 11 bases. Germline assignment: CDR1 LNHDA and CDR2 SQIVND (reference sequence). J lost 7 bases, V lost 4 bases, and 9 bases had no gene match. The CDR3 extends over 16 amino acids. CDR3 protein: CASSTRGQGGRQPQHF. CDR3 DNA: TGTGCCAGTAGTACGAGGGGACAGGGGGGTAGGCAGCCCCAGCATTTT. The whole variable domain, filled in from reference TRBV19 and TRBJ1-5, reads DGGITQSPKYLFRKEGQNVTLSCEQNLNHDAMYWYRQDPGQGLRLIYYSQIVNDFQKGDIAEGYSVSREKKESFPLTVTSAQKNPTAFYLCASSTRGQGGRQPQHFGDGTRLSIL.

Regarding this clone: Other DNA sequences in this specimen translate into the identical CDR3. CDR3: CASSFDRAGPEAFF. The CDR3 coding sequence is TGTGCCAGCAGTTTCGACAGAGCTGGTCCTGAAGCTTTCTTT. This chain uses TRBV6-6 with TRBJ1-1; the D gene is possibly TRBD1 (5 bases). V was shortened by 4 bases and J by 6 bases, with 15 bases between the two germline ends. The CDR3 extends over 14 amino acids. Germline-derived CDR1 and CDR2 are MNHNY and SVGAGI (reference sequence).

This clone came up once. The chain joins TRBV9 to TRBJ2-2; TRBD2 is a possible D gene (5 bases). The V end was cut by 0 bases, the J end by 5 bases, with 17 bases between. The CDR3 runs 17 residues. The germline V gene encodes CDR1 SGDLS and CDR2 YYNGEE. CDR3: CASSVDLQMRGTGELFF. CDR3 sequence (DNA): TGTGCCAGCAGCGTAGATTTACAGATGAGAGGGACCGGGGAGCTGTTTTTT.

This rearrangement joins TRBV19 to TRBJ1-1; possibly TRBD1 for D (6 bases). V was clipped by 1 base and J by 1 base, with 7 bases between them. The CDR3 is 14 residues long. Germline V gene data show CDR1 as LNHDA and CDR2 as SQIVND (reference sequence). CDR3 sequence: CASSIVQGNTEAFF. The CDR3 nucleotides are TGTGCCAGTAGTATAGTACAGGGGAACACTGAAGCTTTCTTT. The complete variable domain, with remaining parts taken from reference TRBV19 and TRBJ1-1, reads DGGITQSPKYLFRKEGQNVTLSCEQNLNHDAMYWYRQDPGQGLRLIYYSQIVNDFQKGDIAEGYSVSREKKESFPLTVTSAQKNPTAFYLCASSIVQGNTEAFFGQGTRLTVV.

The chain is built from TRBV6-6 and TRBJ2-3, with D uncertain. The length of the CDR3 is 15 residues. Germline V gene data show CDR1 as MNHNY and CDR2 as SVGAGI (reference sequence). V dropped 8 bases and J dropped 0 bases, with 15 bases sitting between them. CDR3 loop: CASLGSVFSTDTQYF. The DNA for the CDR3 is TGTGCCAGCCTCGGTTCGGTTTTTAGCACAGATACGCAGTATTTT.

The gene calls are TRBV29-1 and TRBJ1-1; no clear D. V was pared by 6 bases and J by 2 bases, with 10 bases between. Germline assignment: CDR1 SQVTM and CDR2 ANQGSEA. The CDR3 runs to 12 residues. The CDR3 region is CSVLGVNTEAFF. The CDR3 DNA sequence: TGCAGCGTACTCGGGGTTAACACTGAAGCTTTCTTT.

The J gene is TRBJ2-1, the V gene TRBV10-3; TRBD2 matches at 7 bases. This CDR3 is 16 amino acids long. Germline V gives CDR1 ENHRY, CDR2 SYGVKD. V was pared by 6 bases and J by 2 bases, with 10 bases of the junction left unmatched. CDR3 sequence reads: CAISVSGPVTYNEQFF. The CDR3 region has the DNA TGTGCCATCAGCGTTAGCGGGCCGGTTACCTACAATGAGCAGTTCTTC.

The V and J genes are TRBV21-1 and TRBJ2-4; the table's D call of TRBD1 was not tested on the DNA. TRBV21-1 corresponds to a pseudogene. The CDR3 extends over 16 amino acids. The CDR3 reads CASSKALWTVKNIQYF. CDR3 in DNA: TGTGCCAGCAGCAAAGCGCTTTGGACAGTCAAAAACATTCAGTACTTC.

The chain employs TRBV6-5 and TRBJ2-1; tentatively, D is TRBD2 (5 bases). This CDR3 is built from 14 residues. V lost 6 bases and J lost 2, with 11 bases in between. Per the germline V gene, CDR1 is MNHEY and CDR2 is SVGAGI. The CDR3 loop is CASSPLRAYNEQFF. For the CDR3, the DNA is TGTGCCAGCAGCCCCCTGCGGGCCTACAATGAGCAGTTCTTC.

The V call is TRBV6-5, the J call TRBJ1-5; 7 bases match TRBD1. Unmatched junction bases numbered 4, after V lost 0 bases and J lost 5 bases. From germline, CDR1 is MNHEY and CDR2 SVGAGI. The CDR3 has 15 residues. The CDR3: CASSYSSTGDQPQHF. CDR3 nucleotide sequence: TGTGCCAGCAGTTACTCATCTACAGGGGATCAGCCCCAGCATTTT.

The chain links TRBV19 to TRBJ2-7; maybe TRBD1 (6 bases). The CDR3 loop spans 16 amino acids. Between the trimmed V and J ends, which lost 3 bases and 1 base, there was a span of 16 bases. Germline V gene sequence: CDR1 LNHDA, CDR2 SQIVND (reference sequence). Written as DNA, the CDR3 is TGTGCCAGTAGTATCCGAAGTGGCGACAGGTCCTACGAGCAGTACTTC. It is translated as CASSIRSGDRSYEQYF.

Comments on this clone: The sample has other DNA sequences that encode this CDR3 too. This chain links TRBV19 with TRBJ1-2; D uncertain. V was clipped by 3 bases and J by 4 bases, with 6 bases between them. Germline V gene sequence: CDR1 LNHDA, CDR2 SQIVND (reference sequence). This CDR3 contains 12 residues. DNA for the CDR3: TGTGCCAGTAGTATCTCCGTCTATGGCTACACCTTC. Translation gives CASSISVYGYTF.

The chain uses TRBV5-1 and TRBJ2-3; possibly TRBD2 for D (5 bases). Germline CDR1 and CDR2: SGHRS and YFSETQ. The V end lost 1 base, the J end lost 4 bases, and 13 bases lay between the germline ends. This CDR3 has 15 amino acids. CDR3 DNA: TGCGCCAGCAGCTTGTTGCCGGGGAGCGCAGATACGCAGTATTTT. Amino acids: CASSLLPGSADTQYF.

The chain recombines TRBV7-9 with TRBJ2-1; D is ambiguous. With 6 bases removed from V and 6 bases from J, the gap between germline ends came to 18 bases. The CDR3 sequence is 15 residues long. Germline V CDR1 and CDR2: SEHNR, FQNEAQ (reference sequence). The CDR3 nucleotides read TGTGCCAGCAGTCTCCCCCCCCGTTACGGCAATGAGCAGTTCTTC. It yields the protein CASSLPPRYGNEQFF.

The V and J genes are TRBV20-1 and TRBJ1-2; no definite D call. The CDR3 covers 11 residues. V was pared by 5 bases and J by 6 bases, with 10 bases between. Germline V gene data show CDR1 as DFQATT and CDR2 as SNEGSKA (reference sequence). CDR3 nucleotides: TGCAGTGCTCCCCAGTCTCATGGCTACACCTTC. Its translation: CSAPQSHGYTF.

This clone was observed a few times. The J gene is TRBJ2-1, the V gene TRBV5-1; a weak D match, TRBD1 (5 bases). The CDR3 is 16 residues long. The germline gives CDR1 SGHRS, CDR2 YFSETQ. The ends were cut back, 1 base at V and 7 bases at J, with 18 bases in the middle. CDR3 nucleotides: TGCGCCAGCAGCTTGAGGTCGGGCAGGGTAGGTAATGAGCAGTTCTTC. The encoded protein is CASSLRSGRVGNEQFF.

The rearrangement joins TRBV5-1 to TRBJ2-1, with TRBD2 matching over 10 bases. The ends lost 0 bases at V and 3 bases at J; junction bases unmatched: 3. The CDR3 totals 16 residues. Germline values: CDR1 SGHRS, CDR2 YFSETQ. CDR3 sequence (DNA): TGCGCCAGCAGCTTGGCTACTAGCGGGGACTACAATGAGCAGTTCTTC. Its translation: CASSLATSGDYNEQFF.

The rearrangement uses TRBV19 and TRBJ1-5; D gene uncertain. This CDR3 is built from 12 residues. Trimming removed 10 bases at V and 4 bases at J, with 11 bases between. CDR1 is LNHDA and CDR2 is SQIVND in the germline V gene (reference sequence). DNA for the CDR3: TGTGCCACCACCCAGGCTAATCAGCCCCAGCATTTT. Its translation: CATTQANQPQHF.

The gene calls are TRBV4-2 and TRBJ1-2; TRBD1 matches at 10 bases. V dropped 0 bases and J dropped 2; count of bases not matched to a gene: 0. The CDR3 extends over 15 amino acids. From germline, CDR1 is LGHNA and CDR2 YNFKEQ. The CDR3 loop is CASSQEGQGNYGYTF. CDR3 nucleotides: TGTGCCAGCAGCCAAGAGGGACAGGGGAACTATGGCTACACCTTC.

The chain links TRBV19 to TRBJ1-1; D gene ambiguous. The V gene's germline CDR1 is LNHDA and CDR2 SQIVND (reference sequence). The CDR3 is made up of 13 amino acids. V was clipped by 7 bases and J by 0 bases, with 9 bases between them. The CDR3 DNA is TGTGCCAGTACACTTTTGTTGAACACTGAAGCTTTCTTT. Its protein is CASTLLLNTEAFF.